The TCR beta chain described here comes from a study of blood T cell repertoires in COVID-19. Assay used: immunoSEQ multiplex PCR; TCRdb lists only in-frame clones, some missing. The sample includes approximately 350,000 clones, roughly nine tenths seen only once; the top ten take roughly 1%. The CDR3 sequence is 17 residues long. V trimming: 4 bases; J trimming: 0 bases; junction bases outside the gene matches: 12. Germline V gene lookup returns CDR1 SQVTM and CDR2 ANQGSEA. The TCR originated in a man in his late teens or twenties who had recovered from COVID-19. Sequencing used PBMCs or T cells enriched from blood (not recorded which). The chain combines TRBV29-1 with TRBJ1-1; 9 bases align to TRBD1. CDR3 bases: TGCAGCGTTGGGTCTGTCGGACAGGGGAAGATGAACACTGAAGCTTTCTTT. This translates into CSVGSVGQGKMNTEAFF.